The following is a T cell receptor (beta chain) sequence with its context. What it recognizes is unknown. This sample is part of a study of OX40 agonist ivuxolimab in advanced cancers. Study-level background: Patients took ivuxolimab, an agonistic anti-OX40 (CD134) antibody.

Overall study findings and caveats: Circulating CD4+ and CD8+ T cells showed clonal expansion by week 6 at 0.1 to 3.0 mg/kg. Relatively little clonal expansion, among the lowest observed, appeared in partial responders at 0.1-3.0 mg/kg.

Data came from immunoSEQ multiplex PCR; TCRdb stores just in-frame clones and leaves some out. Of tens of thousands of clones in the sample, nearly 90% were seen once. This CDR3 has 14 amino acids. Germline assignment: CDR1 SGHDT and CDR2 YYEEEE. Trimming removed 7 bases at V and 5 bases at J, with 19 bases between. The receptor comes from an adult with an advanced solid tumor such as melanoma, head and neck, liver or kidney cancer. Sequenced here: CD4+ or CD8+ T cells sorted from blood, sampled in a trial of the OX40 agonist ivuxolimab. The chain joins TRBV5-6 to TRBJ2-7; tentative D call: TRBD1 (5 bases). The CDR3 region is CASFKVGQRHEQYF. CDR3 in DNA: TGTGCCAGCTTTAAGGTCGGACAAAGGCACGAGCAGTACTTC.